This T cell receptor (beta chain) was found in a study of CD8+CD57+ T cells in acquired aplastic anemia. Across the study: The average for DNA from sorted CD4+ and CD8+ cells was 3.2 ug. CD4+ cell libraries from healthy donors averaged roughly 10 million reads.

Genomic DNA served as template for TCR beta VDJ and CDR3 profiling. TCRdb ran MiXCR on the reads and lists one entry per CDR3 protein. The sample lists about 170,000 distinct CDR3 sequences, approximately 43% seen once, with around 0.96% in the top ten. The sample holds one count of this clonotype. Antigen: not known. Broader study findings: Overlapping CD8+ CDR3 repertoires of patients and controls contained approximately 28 shared sequences.

Sequenced input: sorted CD4+, CD8+, or CD8+CD57+ T cells (not recorded which) from PBMCs. The sequence derives from a human donor in good health.

The CDR3: CASSIDQGGGEQYF. DNA for the CDR3: TGTGCCAGCAGTATAGACCAGGGAGGAGGCGAGCAGTACTTC. The J gene is TRBJ2-7, the V gene TRBV2; a possible D gene is TRBD2 (6 bases). V was trimmed by 5 bases and J by 6 bases, leaving 17 bases between them. The germline gives CDR1 SNHLY, CDR2 FYNNEI. The CDR3 covers 14 residues.